One T cell receptor (beta chain) is described in this entry. The sample is drawn from a study of blood T cell repertoires in COVID-19. On the study more broadly: Researchers got acute and convalescent COVID-19 samples from the United States, Italy and Spain. The cDNA or gDNA used as material had been derived from T cells, B-cell-depleted T cells, or PBMCs.

Germline V gives CDR1 SGHTA, CDR2 FQGTGA. The CDR3 extends over 15 amino acids. Deletions cut 5 bases from V and 4 bases from J, with 17 bases between. Using immunoSEQ multiplex PCR, the repertoire was profiled, and TCRdb retains in-frame clones only, with some absent. The table records roughly 350,000 clones, approximately 87% of them present only once. The Seattle site enrolled patients during active infection and followed them longitudinally. The chain carries TRBV7-3 and TRBJ2-5, with a possible D match to TRBD1 (6 bases). The material sequenced was peripheral blood. The source is a woman between 25 and 40 years old with COVID-19, enrolled during active disease. Written as DNA, the CDR3 is TGTGCCAGCAGCCAAGGTCAGGGGCGCGGAGAGACCCAGTACTTC. Protein sequence: CASSQGQGRGETQYF.